A selection of T cell receptor beta chains follows, all from one sample in a study of cytomegalovirus exposure and HLA in healthy donors. TCRdb keeps only in-frame clones here, not all; method: immunoSEQ multiplex PCR. The sample includes roughly 120,000 clones, 74% seen only once; the top ten take roughly 4.2%. Sequencing was carried out using PBMCs. These receptors were collected from a woman aged 40 to 50 in good health and CMV-seropositive. The CDR3 runs from the conserved cysteine through the conserved F or W.

cdr3_aa: CASSIRFNTEAFF
j_call: TRBJ1-1
v_call: TRBV19

cdr3_aa: CASSQGPGQGNTEAFF
j_call: TRBJ1-1
v_call: TRBV14

cdr3_aa: CASSESRPGDTEAFF
j_call: TRBJ1-1
v_call: TRBV2

cdr3_aa: CASSLPGLAAETQYF
j_call: TRBJ2-5
v_call: TRBV5-6

cdr3_aa: CASSFLTQGPNTGELFF
j_call: TRBJ2-2
v_call: TRBV7-6

cdr3_aa: CASGLEKDRFGGYTF
j_call: TRBJ1-2
v_call: TRBV12-5

cdr3_aa: CASSADRGSINEKLFF
j_call: TRBJ1-4
v_call: TRBV9

cdr3_aa: CASSGRRGGMEKLFF
j_call: TRBJ1-4
v_call: TRBV2

cdr3_aa: CASSTRDTYNSPLHF
j_call: TRBJ1-6
v_call: TRBV9

cdr3_aa: CASSLVGGQSSGNTIYF
j_call: TRBJ1-3
v_call: TRBV7-9

cdr3_aa: CASSLAADSVYGYTF
j_call: TRBJ1-2
v_call: TRBV5-1

cdr3_aa: CASRRQGAGADTQYF
j_call: TRBJ2-3
v_call: TRBV6-5

cdr3_aa: CASSPSRGQGAEANYGYTF
j_call: TRBJ1-2
v_call: TRBV13

cdr3_aa: CASSLSRLRERIVDEQYF
j_call: TRBJ2-7
v_call: TRBV11-1

cdr3_aa: CSAGGFAEAFF
j_call: TRBJ1-1
v_call: TRBV20-1

cdr3_aa: CSARVYTEAFF
j_call: TRBJ1-1
v_call: TRBV20-1

cdr3_aa: CARSLPSFRGVSYNEQFF
j_call: TRBJ2-1
v_call: TRBV7-5

cdr3_aa: CASSAASGRAGWGNEQFF
j_call: TRBJ2-1
v_call: TRBV7-2

cdr3_aa: CASRDPQGAGTEAFF
j_call: TRBJ1-1
v_call: TRBV19

cdr3_aa: CASSSDRETGELFF
j_call: TRBJ2-2
v_call: TRBV5-1

cdr3_aa: CAISDQGRDQETQYF
j_call: TRBJ2-5
v_call: TRBV10-3

cdr3_aa: CARSLGEEEAFF
j_call: TRBJ1-1
v_call: TRBV5-3

cdr3_aa: CASSWTSGVGRFVAETQYF
j_call: TRBJ2-5
v_call: TRBV11-3

cdr3_aa: CASSRDYREQFF
j_call: TRBJ2-1
v_call: TRBV7-9

cdr3_aa: CSSSFEPRDRDMPPLHF
j_call: TRBJ1-6
v_call: TRBV7-9

cdr3_aa: CASSQEIAGGEETQYF
j_call: TRBJ2-5
v_call: TRBV4-3

cdr3_aa: CASRDKGLPGPQHF
j_call: TRBJ1-5
v_call: TRBV19

cdr3_aa: CASSLAGGVLEQYF
j_call: TRBJ2-7
v_call: TRBV7-9

cdr3_aa: CATSSSGTGVFEQYF
j_call: TRBJ2-7
v_call: TRBV15

cdr3_aa: CASSLARGGSPQETQYF
j_call: TRBJ2-5
v_call: TRBV11-1

cdr3_aa: CASNRQGGYTF
j_call: TRBJ1-2
v_call: TRBV6-5

cdr3_aa: CASSQTQGVGFNEQYF
j_call: TRBJ2-7
v_call: TRBV4-1

cdr3_aa: CASSEAPGTDYEQYF
j_call: TRBJ2-7
v_call: TRBV9

cdr3_aa: CVLRPGGAPGELFF
j_call: TRBJ2-2
v_call: TRBV5-1

cdr3_aa: CASSSAGLAGVETQYF
j_call: TRBJ2-5
v_call: TRBV7-6

cdr3_aa: CASSSAKLNTEAFF
j_call: TRBJ1-1
v_call: TRBV27

cdr3_aa: CASSLGKTSGTSYNEQFF
j_call: TRBJ2-1
v_call: TRBV28

cdr3_aa: CASSSGGVVNTEAFF
j_call: TRBJ1-1
v_call: TRBV5-1

cdr3_aa: CASSVDAAVNTGELFF
j_call: TRBJ2-2
v_call: TRBV9

cdr3_aa: CASSFGRNEQFF
j_call: TRBJ2-1
v_call: TRBV28

cdr3_aa: CASSLMRGSPGNTIYF
j_call: TRBJ1-3
v_call: TRBV5-4

cdr3_aa: CASSRDTSYNEQFF
j_call: TRBJ2-1
v_call: TRBV2

cdr3_aa: CASGLPAGGDTGELFF
j_call: TRBJ2-2
v_call: TRBV12-5

cdr3_aa: CASSLGGVGGDTEAFF
j_call: TRBJ1-1
v_call: TRBV27

cdr3_aa: CASSSSDRSNTEAFF
j_call: TRBJ1-1
v_call: TRBV6-6

cdr3_aa: CASSWALNQPQHF
j_call: TRBJ1-5
v_call: TRBV6-5